The entry that follows covers one TCR beta chain sequence. Using a J-beta primer mix together with a sample-barcoded 5' primer, a second PCR was run for roughly 6 to 12 cycles. TCRdb re-analysed the 5' RACE reads in MiXCR, keeping a single row per CDR3 protein. Altogether 600,000 to 800,000 distinct CDR3 sequences are present, approximately 52% being singletons, with the ten largest covering roughly 14%. These data originate in a study of blood T cells in healthy people across ages. Germline V CDR1 and CDR2: SGHAT, FQDESV (reference sequence). V shed 5 bases and J shed 4 bases, with 18 bases lying between them. The CDR3 loop spans 16 amino acids.

The chain recombines TRBV11-1 with TRBJ2-1; tentatively, D is TRBD2 (6 bases). The sample comprised blood. The receptor comes from a woman older than 75 in good health. CDR3 protein: CASSQRLVPPYNEQFF. CDR3 DNA sequence: TGTGCCAGCAGCCAACGACTAGTCCCCCCGTACAATGAGCAGTTCTTC.